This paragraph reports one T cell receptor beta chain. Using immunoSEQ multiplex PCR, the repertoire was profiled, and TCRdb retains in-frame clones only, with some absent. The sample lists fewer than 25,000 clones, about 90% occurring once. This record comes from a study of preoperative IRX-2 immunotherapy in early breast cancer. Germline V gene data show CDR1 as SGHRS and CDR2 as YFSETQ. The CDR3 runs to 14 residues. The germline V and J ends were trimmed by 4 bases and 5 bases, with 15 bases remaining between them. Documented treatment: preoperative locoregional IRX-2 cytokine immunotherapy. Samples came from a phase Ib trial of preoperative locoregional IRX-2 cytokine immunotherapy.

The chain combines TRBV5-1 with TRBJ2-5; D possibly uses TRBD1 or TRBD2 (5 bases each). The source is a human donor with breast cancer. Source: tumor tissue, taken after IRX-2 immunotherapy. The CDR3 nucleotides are TGCGCCAGCAGCGAGGGACGGGGTGGGGAGACCCAGTACTTC. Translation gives CASSEGRGGETQYF.